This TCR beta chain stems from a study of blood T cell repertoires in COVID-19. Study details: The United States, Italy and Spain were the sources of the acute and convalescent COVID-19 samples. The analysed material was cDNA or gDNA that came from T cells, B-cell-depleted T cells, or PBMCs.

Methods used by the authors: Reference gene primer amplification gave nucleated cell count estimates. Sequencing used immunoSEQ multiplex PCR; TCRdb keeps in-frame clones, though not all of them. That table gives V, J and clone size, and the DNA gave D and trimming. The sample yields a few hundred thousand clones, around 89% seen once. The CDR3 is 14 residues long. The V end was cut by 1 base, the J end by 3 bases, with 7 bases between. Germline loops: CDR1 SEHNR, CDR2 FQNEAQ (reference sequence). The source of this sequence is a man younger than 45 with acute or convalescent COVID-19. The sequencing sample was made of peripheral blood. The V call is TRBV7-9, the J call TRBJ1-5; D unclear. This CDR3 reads CASSLDSPNQPQHF. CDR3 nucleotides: TGTGCCAGCAGCTTAGACAGCCCCAATCAGCCCCAGCATTTT.